Sequencing of this T cell receptor beta chain was carried out in a study of T cell responses to AZD1222 COVID-19 vaccine. Study in general: The study pooled second doses at about 4 or about 12 weeks.

Germline values: CDR1 LNHDA, CDR2 SQIVND (reference sequence). The V end was cut by 5 bases, the J end by 7 bases, with 8 bases between. The CDR3 consists of 11 residues. Study results and limitations: A reported finding is that nearly half of spike-specific TCRs target unmutated variant regions. Spike-specific TCR breadth and depth both grew after two AZD1222 doses.

The table came from immunoSEQ multiplex PCR; TCRdb's copy has only in-frame clones and leaves some out. The sample includes approximately 260,000 clones, more than 80% of them seen just once. To note about this clone: Its matching antigen is unknown.

This chain connects TRBV19 to TRBJ2-5, with D uncertain. The specimen was peripheral blood, collected on day 0 of AZD1222 vaccination. This TCR was sampled from an adult in good health. The CDR3 region is CASSFGVTQYF. The DNA of the CDR3 is TGTGCCAGTAGTTTCGGTGTGACCCAGTACTTC.